The clone carrying this TCR beta chain turned up a few times. CDR3 length: 19 residues. The ends were cut back, 4 bases at V and 2 bases at J, with 21 bases in the middle. Germline-derived CDR1 and CDR2 are LGHNA and YSLEER. The entry originates in a study of identical twins. MiXCR, run by TCRdb on the 5' RACE reads, gives a single entry per CDR3 protein. The table has 430,000 or so distinct CDR3 sequences, roughly a quarter seen once. Another study also made use of these data, one on T cells expressing NK-cell markers.

The TCR was taken from a young woman in good health. The sequenced sample was CD4+ T cells sorted from blood. J is TRBJ2-6 and V is TRBV4-3; TRBD1 is a possible D gene (5 bases). The CDR3 region is CASSPPPLRQLPGANVLTF. CDR3 DNA: TGCGCCAGCAGCCCCCCCCCCCTCCGACAGTTGCCTGGGGCCAACGTCCTGACTTTC.